This entry lists 22 T cell receptor beta chains sequenced from one sample in a study of technical replicates of blood from several donors. Profiled with immunoSEQ multiplex PCR; TCRdb holds only in-frame clones, not every one. The table has more than 65,000 clones, roughly 94% seen once. Sequencing was done on a sample of T cells isolated from PBMCs. These receptors all stem from a human donor in good health.

The chain recombines TRBV29-1 with TRBJ1-4; D unclear. V lost 3 bases and J 8 bases, leaving 13 bases between the germline ends. Germline V gene data show CDR1 as SQVTM and CDR2 as ANQGSEA. This CDR3 has 13 residues. CDR3 loop: CSVEWKAGEKLFF. The CDR3 nucleotides read TGCAGCGTTGAGTGGAAGGCCGGGGAAAAACTGTTTTTT.

The table lists this clone with a count of one. The chain employs TRBV10-3 and TRBJ2-5; 10 positions match TRBD2. V lost 4 bases and J lost 5; bases outside the gene matches: 10. Germline assignment: CDR1 ENHRY and CDR2 SYGVKD. There are 16 residues in the CDR3. CDR3 DNA: TGTGCCATCAGTGGAAGGCCTAGCGGGGGAGATGAGACCCAGTACTTC. Protein sequence: CAISGRPSGGDETQYF.

V is TRBV28 and J is TRBJ2-3; 13 nucleotides align to TRBD2. The CDR3 spans 17 residues. Germline CDR1 is MDHEN and CDR2 is SYDVKM. V dropped 5 bases and J dropped 2; count of bases not matched to a gene: 7. The CDR3 is CASSQGLAGLDTDTQYF. CDR3 coding DNA: TGTGCCAGCAGTCAGGGACTAGCGGGATTAGACACAGATACGCAGTATTTT.

The rearrangement links TRBV4-1 to TRBJ1-5; D is ambiguous. Germline V gives CDR1 MGHRA, CDR2 YSYEKL. V was cut by 8 bases and J by 0 bases, with 14 bases left in between. The CDR3 spans 15 residues. The CDR3 DNA follows: TGCGCCAGCTCTCCATGGCAGAATAGCAATCAGCCCCAGCATTTT. It is translated as CASSPWQNSNQPQHF.

The chain couples TRBV19 to TRBJ1-5; TRBD1 agrees at 10 bases. Trimming at V came to 5 bases and at J to 6 bases, leaving 7 bases not matched to a gene. CDR3 length: 15 residues. CDR1 and CDR2 (germline): LNHDA, SQIVND (reference sequence). This chain's CDR3 is CASSVTTGGTQPQHF. The CDR3 bases are TGTGCCAGTAGTGTAACGACAGGGGGCACTCAGCCCCAGCATTTT.

The chain links TRBV7-9 to TRBJ2-1, with 8 bases aligning to TRBD2. CDR1 is SEHNR, CDR2 FQNEAQ, per germline (reference sequence). The CDR3 has 17 residues. Trimming removed 5 bases from V and 0 bases from J; junction bases left unmatched: 9. CDR3 sequence reads: CASSIASGRISYNEQFF. Here the CDR3 DNA reads TGTGCCAGCAGCATCGCTAGCGGGCGGATCTCCTACAATGAGCAGTTCTTC.

This chain connects TRBV7-3 to TRBJ1-5; 7 positions agree with TRBD1. V was clipped by 4 bases and J by 5 bases; unmatched bases: 8. The length of the CDR3 is 15 residues. Looked up from germline, CDR1 is SGHTA and CDR2 is FQGTGA. The CDR3 loop reads CASSSTGNRDQPQHF. DNA of the CDR3: TGTGCCAGCAGCTCGACAGGGAATAGGGATCAGCCCCAGCATTTT.

The chain couples TRBV19 to TRBJ2-7; possible D gene TRBD1, 7 bases. V lost 5 bases and J lost 0, with 14 bases in between. The germline V gene encodes CDR1 LNHDA and CDR2 SQIVND (reference sequence). The length of the CDR3 is 15 residues. CDR3 sequence (DNA): TGTGCCAGTAGTGTCAGGGGGGCAAGCTCCTACGAGCAGTACTTC. This gives the protein CASSVRGASSYEQYF.

The chain joins TRBV6-5 to TRBJ2-7; weak D call: TRBD2 (5 bases). Germline lookup yields CDR1 MNHEY and CDR2 SVGAGI. This CDR3 is 15 amino acids long. Trimming left V 2 bases short and J 3 bases short, with 14 bases between. CDR3: CASSYGGGTNYEQYF. CDR3 coding DNA: TGTGCCAGCAGTTACGGTGGAGGTACCAACTACGAGCAGTACTTC.

The rearrangement uses TRBV6-1 and TRBJ1-5; 9 bases agree with TRBD1. The CDR3 is 15 amino acids. With 3 bases clipped from V and 6 bases from J, the junction kept 6 bases outside the gene matches. In germline, CDR1 is MNHNS, CDR2 SASEGT. The CDR3: CASSEGQGLLQPQHF. CDR3 nucleotide sequence: TGTGCCAGCAGTGAGGGACAGGGTTTACTTCAGCCCCAGCATTTT.

The chain combines TRBV5-6 with TRBJ2-5; 10 bases align to TRBD2. CDR3 size: 16 residues. In germline, CDR1 is SGHDT, CDR2 YYEEEE. J was trimmed by 0 bases and V by 4 bases; bases with no gene match: 6. The DNA for the CDR3 is TGTGCCAGCAGCCGCATTAGCGGGGGGTACCAAGAGACCCAGTACTTC. Protein sequence: CASSRISGGYQETQYF.

V usage is TRBV19 and J usage is TRBJ2-7, with D perhaps matching TRBD2 (6 bases). Germline CDR1 reads LNHDA; CDR2 reads SQIVND (reference sequence). V dropped 7 bases and J dropped 7 bases, with 14 bases sitting between them. CDR3 size: 12 residues. This chain's CDR3 is CASTGGEGEQYF. The CDR3 nucleotides read TGTGCCAGTACCGGGGGAGAAGGGGAGCAGTACTTC.

This sequence joins TRBV30 and TRBJ2-3; 8 bases map to TRBD2. The CDR3 consists of 15 residues. Germline trimming cut 2 bases from V and 1 base from J; bases unmatched to any gene: 5. Germline values: CDR1 GTSNPN, CDR2 SVGIG (reference sequence). In DNA, the CDR3 is TGTGCCTGGAGTCGGGGGGGTTTGGGCACAGATACGCAGTATTTT. Translating gives CAWSRGGLGTDTQYF.

V is TRBV12-2 and J is TRBJ1-5; the table names TRBD1, a call not compared with the DNA. TRBV12-2 is a documented pseudogene. The CDR3 runs 21 residues. The CDR3 region has the DNA TGTGCAAGTCGCTTAGTCCGAGATCCGTGGGGCCGACCGTGGCCCCGTCAGCCCCAGCATTTT. It codes for CASRLVRDPWGRPWPRQPQHF.

This clone came up once. J is TRBJ1-1 and V is TRBV6-5, with D unclear. The CDR3 has 15 amino acids. Trimming pared 8 bases from V and 3 bases from J, leaving 19 bases between. CDR1 and CDR2 (germline): MNHEY, SVGAGI. The CDR3 protein is CASHRGSRRYTEAFF. CDR3 DNA: TGTGCCAGCCACCGAGGAAGCCGACGTTACACTGAAGCTTTCTTT.

The chain is built from TRBV5-4 and TRBJ1-2; a possible D gene is TRBD1 (5 bases). This CDR3 comprises 15 residues. Germline CDR1 SGHNT, CDR2 YYREEE (reference sequence). Between the trimmed V and J ends, which lost 3 bases and 4 bases, there was a span of 16 bases. CDR3 nucleotides: TGTGCCAGCAGCTGGGGCAGTCTAAGGCCCTATGGCTACACCTTC. Its translation: CASSWGSLRPYGYTF.

The rearrangement joins TRBV25-1 to TRBJ1-1; TRBD1 matches at 9 bases. V was clipped by 4 bases and J by 9 bases; unmatched bases: 12. Germline V gives CDR1 MGHDK, CDR2 SYGVNS. This CDR3 spans 15 amino acids. The DNA of the CDR3 is TGTGCCAGCAGTGCTCCAGGACAGGGGACCTCTAAAGCTTTCTTT. The encoded protein is CASSAPGQGTSKAFF.

The chain recombines TRBV30 with TRBJ2-4; 9 positions agree with TRBD1. The CDR3 is made up of 17 amino acids. After removal of 0 bases from V and 0 bases from J, the junction contained 6 bases not matched to a gene. Germline V gives CDR1 GTSNPN, CDR2 SVGIG (reference sequence). This CDR3 is CAWSVPWTGVAKNIQYF. In DNA, the CDR3 is TGTGCCTGGAGTGTACCTTGGACAGGGGTAGCCAAAAACATTCAGTACTTC.

The rearrangement joins TRBV2 to TRBJ2-1, with no clear D. Trimming left V 3 bases short and J 0 bases short, with 6 bases between. The CDR3 runs 14 residues. Germline V gives CDR1 SNHLY, CDR2 FYNNEI. As DNA, the CDR3 is TGTGCCAGCAGTGAGGAGAGCTCCTACAATGAGCAGTTCTTC. Amino acid sequence: CASSEESSYNEQFF.

J is TRBJ1-1 and V is TRBV7-3; D remains unclear. V dropped 3 bases and J dropped 1 base, with 9 bases sitting between them. The CDR3 is 14 residues long. Germline assignment: CDR1 SGHTA and CDR2 FQGTGA. The CDR3 nucleotides are TGTGCCAGCAGCTTTGCGCCCGGGAACACTGAAGCTTTCTTT. Its protein product is CASSFAPGNTEAFF.

The chain uses TRBV5-1 and TRBJ2-5; 10 bases match TRBD2. There are 18 residues in the CDR3. Germline lookup yields CDR1 SGHRS and CDR2 YFSETQ. Trimming at V came to 6 bases and at J to 1 base, leaving 15 bases not matched to a gene. CDR3 nucleotides: TGCGCCAGCACCGCCTTAATCTTCCTAGCGGGGGTCCAAGAGACCCAGTACTTC. Its translation: CASTALIFLAGVQETQYF.

V and J are TRBV15 and TRBJ2-5; TRBD1 matches at 10 bases. The V gene end was trimmed by 5 bases and the J gene end by 5 bases; junction bases not matched to a gene: 8. The CDR3 covers 15 residues. Germline assignment: CDR1 LNHNV and CDR2 YYDKDF (reference sequence). The CDR3 spells CATSGKTGGVETQYF. CDR3 bases: TGTGCCACCAGCGGAAAGACAGGGGGCGTCGAGACCCAGTACTTC.